This T cell receptor (beta chain) is from a study of CD8 T cells in Susac syndrome. General study points: The study acknowledged a relatively small number of individuals in its TCR sequencing and HLA analysis.

Reverse transcription of roughly 0.5 to 1 ug RNA used random hexamers. MiXCR, run by TCRdb on the immunoSEQ multiplex PCR reads, gives a single entry per CDR3 protein. The profile covers some 400,000 distinct CDR3 sequences, with more than 70% appearing a single time and roughly 0.11% taken by the ten largest. Note on this clonotype: Its cognate antigen is unknown.

The CDR3 spans 13 residues. Trimming stripped 4 bases from V and 0 bases from J, with 9 bases between. Germline CDR1 GTSNPN, CDR2 SVGIG (reference sequence). The receptor comes from a human donor with multiple sclerosis. Material for sequencing was CD8+ T cells from PBMCs. The J gene is TRBJ1-1, the V gene TRBV30; D remains unclear. In nucleotides, the CDR3 is TGTGCCTGGAAGCCGGGAATGAACACTGAAGCTTTCTTT. Encoded protein: CAWKPGMNTEAFF.